This T cell receptor beta chain originates from a study of cytomegalovirus exposure and HLA in healthy donors. PCR primers comprised 60 Vbeta and 13 Jbeta primers. Repertoires were generated with immunoSEQ multiplex PCR, while TCRdb's copy carries only in-frame clones and drops some. The repertoire holds 140,000 to 150,000 clones, around 85% seen once, with 2.9% in the top ten. Trimming cost V 1 base and J 0 bases, with 7 bases left between them. The length of the CDR3 is 15 residues. The germline CDR1 and CDR2 sequences are LGHNA and YNFKEQ. This TCR derives from a woman under 40 in good health and CMV-seronegative. The rearrangement joins TRBV4-2 to TRBJ1-3; unclear D gene. The sample comprised PBMCs. In DNA form, the CDR3 reads TGTGCCAGCAGCCAAGGGCAGGACTCTGGAAACACCATATATTTT. Its translation is CASSQGQDSGNTIYF.